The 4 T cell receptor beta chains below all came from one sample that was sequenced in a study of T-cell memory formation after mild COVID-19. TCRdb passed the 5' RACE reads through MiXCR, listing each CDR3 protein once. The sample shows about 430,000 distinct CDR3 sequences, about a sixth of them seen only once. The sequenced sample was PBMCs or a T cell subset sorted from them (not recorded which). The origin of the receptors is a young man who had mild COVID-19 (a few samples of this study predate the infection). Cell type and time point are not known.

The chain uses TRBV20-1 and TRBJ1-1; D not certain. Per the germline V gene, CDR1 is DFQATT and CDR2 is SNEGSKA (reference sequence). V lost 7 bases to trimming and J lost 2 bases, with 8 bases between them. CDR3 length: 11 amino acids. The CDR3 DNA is TGCAGTGTTGGAGCTAACACTGAAGCTTTCTTT. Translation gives CSVGANTEAFF.

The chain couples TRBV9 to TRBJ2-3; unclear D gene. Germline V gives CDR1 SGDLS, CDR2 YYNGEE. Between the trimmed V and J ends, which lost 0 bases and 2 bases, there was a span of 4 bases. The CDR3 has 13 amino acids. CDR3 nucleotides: TGTGCCAGCAGCGTAGCTCACACAGATACGCAGTATTTT. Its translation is CASSVAHTDTQYF.

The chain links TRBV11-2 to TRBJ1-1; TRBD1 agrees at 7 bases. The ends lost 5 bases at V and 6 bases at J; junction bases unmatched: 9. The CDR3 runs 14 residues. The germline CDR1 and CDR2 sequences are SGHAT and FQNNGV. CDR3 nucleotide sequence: TGTGCCAGCAGCCTCGTACAGGGGTATGCTGAAGCTTTCTTT. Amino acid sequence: CASSLVQGYAEAFF.

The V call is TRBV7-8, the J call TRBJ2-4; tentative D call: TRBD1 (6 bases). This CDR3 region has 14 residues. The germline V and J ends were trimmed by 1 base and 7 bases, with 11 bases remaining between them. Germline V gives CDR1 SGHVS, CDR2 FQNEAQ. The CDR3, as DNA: TGTGCCAGCAGCTTAGTAGGGACATCGAACATTCAGTACTTC. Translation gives CASSLVGTSNIQYF.